These T cell receptor beta chains were read from a single sample in a study of T-cell reconstitution after alpha-beta-depleted transplantation in children. TCRdb re-called the PCR reads through MiXCR, storing one row per CDR3 protein. This sample yields over 150,000 distinct CDR3 sequences, of which around 5.9% are seen a single time; roughly 4.8% belongs to the top ten. The sample in question was PBMCs, obtained before TCRalphabeta/CD19-depleted stem cell transplant. The source is a girl under two years old with combined immunodeficiency, due to receive a stem cell transplant. CDR3s include the opening cysteine and the closing phenylalanine or tryptophan. D genes are given only for firm matches. Clone size is not always given. Where it is, it says once, few, many or a class for expanded clones.

J gene,D gene,V gene,clone size,CDR3 protein,CDR3 DNA
TRBJ2-2,NA,TRBV11-1,few,CASSLAHVAGELFF,TGTGCCAGCAGCTTAGCGCATGTGGCCGGGGAGCTGTTTTTT
TRBJ2-5,TRBD2,TRBV4-2,many,CASSQALGTSGSLETQYF,TGTGCCAGCAGCCAAGCCTTAGGCACTAGCGGGAGCTTGGAGACCCAGTACTTC
TRBJ2-1,NA,TRBV4-3,many,CASSQDRSQYNEQFF,TGCGCCAGCAGCCAAGATCGGTCCCAGTACAATGAGCAGTTCTTC
TRBJ2-7,NA,TRBV27,few,CASTGYGDEQYF,TGTGCCAGCACAGGGTACGGGGACGAGCAGTACTTC
TRBJ1-4,TRBD1,TRBV28,many,CASSLFRGGGQGNEKLFF,TGTGCCAGCAGTTTATTTCGAGGAGGGGGACAGGGAAATGAAAAACTGTTTTTT
TRBJ2-7,TRBD2,TRBV4-1,many,CASSALAGSSYEQYF,TGCGCCAGCAGCGCACTAGCGGGGAGCTCCTACGAGCAGTACTTC
TRBJ1-1,NA,TRBV12-3/TRBV12-4,NA,CASTSDASYAEAFF,TGTGCCAGCACGTCGGACGCGAGCTACGCTGAAGCTTTCTTT
TRBJ1-1,NA,TRBV7-9,many,CASSIQVPEAFF,TGTGCCAGCAGTATACAGGTCCCCGAGGCTTTCTTT
TRBJ1-2,NA,TRBV29-1,many,CSVTGGGYGYTF,TGCAGCGTGACAGGTGGAGGATATGGCTACACCTTC
TRBJ2-1,TRBD1,TRBV7-3,many,CASSWTGPYNEQFF,TGTGCCAGCAGCTGGACAGGGCCCTACAATGAGCAGTTCTTC
TRBJ2-1,NA,TRBV29-1,many,CSVGGWTYNEQFF,TGCAGCGTTGGGGGGTGGACCTACAATGAGCAGTTCTTC
TRBJ2-7,NA,TRBV4-3,few,CASSQDRSRFYEQYF,TGCGCCAGCAGCCAAGACCGATCGCGGTTTTACGAGCAGTACTTC
TRBJ2-2,TRBD2,TRBV29-1,many,CSVSPGLAGNPNTGELFF,TGCAGCGTTTCGCCGGGACTAGCGGGAAACCCCAACACCGGGGAGCTGTTTTTT
TRBJ1-6,NA,TRBV4-2,many,CASSQDGLPLHF,TGTGCCAGCAGCCAAGACGGATTACCCCTCCACTTT
TRBJ1-5,NA,TRBV20-1,many,CSARYRVLYSGNQPQHF,TGCAGTGCTAGGTACAGGGTCCTCTATAGCGGCAATCAGCCCCAGCATTTT
TRBJ1-5,NA,TRBV2,NA,CASRAEMSNQPQHF,TGTGCCAGCAGGGCAGAGATGAGCAATCAGCCCCAGCATTTT
TRBJ2-2,NA,TRBV11-2,many,CASSSGSSVGSTGELFF,TGTGCCAGCAGCTCGGGATCTAGCGTGGGTTCCACCGGGGAGCTGTTTTTT
TRBJ1-2,TRBD1,TRBV29-1,many,CSAGTVGGYTF,TGCAGCGCTGGGACAGTGGGGGGCTACACCTTC
TRBJ2-1,TRBD2,TRBV3-1,few,CASSPGLAGVIFNEQFF,TGTGCCAGCAGCCCCGGCCTAGCGGGAGTAATCTTCAATGAGCAGTTCTTC
TRBJ2-6,TRBD1,TRBV9,many,CASRPGTGLSGANVLTF,TGTGCCAGCAGACCCGGGACAGGTCTCTCTGGGGCCAACGTCCTGACTTTC
TRBJ2-4,NA,TRBV28,many,CASSYGGLAKNIQYF,TGTGCCAGCAGTTATGGGGGCCTAGCCAAAAACATTCAGTACTTC
TRBJ1-5,TRBD1,TRBV6-5,many,CASSYGQVGYSNQPQHF,TGTGCCAGCAGTTACGGACAGGTGGGCTATAGCAATCAGCCCCAGCATTTT
TRBJ2-5,NA,TRBV7-8,few,CASSSPTGWAQETQYF,TGTGCCAGCAGCTCTCCGACTGGATGGGCCCAAGAGACCCAGTACTTC
TRBJ2-7,NA,TRBV6-6,NA,CASSYPGIGEQYF,TGTGCCAGCAGTTACCCGGGAATTGGCGAGCAGTACTTC
TRBJ2-3,NA,TRBV28,many,CATRSSRSPTDTQYF,TGTGCCACCAGGAGCTCCAGGAGTCCCACAGATACGCAGTATTTT
TRBJ2-5,TRBD2,TRBV4-2,many,CASSQVPTIAGPETQYF,TGTGCCAGCAGCCAAGTCCCCACAATAGCGGGGCCGGAGACCCAGTACTTC
TRBJ2-7,NA,TRBV9,many,CASSGGGRPYEQYF,TGTGCCAGCAGCGGAGGTGGCAGGCCTTACGAGCAGTACTTC
TRBJ2-5,TRBD2,TRBV4-2,many,CASSQDPAGLQETQYF,TGTGCCAGCAGCCAAGATCCAGCGGGGCTGCAAGAGACCCAGTACTTC
TRBJ2-3,TRBD2,TRBV7-8,many,CASSTGGGPQYF,TGTGCCAGCAGCACTGGCGGGGGTCCGCAGTATTTT
TRBJ2-1,TRBD2,TRBV5-1,many,CASSLGRERNYNEQFF,TGCGCCAGCAGCTTGGGGCGGGAGAGGAACTACAATGAGCAGTTCTTC
TRBJ1-6,TRBD1,TRBV28,NA,CASSPPQGGPYNSPLHF,TGTGCCAGCAGCCCCCCACAGGGGGGCCCCTATAATTCACCCCTCCACTTT
TRBJ2-1,TRBD2,TRBV20-1,few,CSAIRGGGNEQFF,TGCAGTGCTATTCGGGGGGGCGGAAATGAGCAGTTCTTC